These 2 T cell receptor beta chains were all obtained from the same sample, sequenced in a study of OX40 agonist ivuxolimab in advanced cancers. This table comes from immunoSEQ multiplex PCR, and its TCRdb copy is limited to in-frame clones, with some not included. This table has fewer than 90,000 clones, around 88% appearing once. The source was CD4+ or CD8+ T cells sorted from blood, collected in a trial of the OX40 agonist ivuxolimab. The source of these receptors is an adult with an advanced solid tumor such as melanoma, head and neck, liver or kidney cancer.

The chain combines TRBV15 with TRBJ2-3; TRBD1 might be the D (6 bases). Germline loops: CDR1 LNHNV, CDR2 YYDKDF (reference sequence). CDR3 length: 14 amino acids. Between the trimmed V and J ends, which lost 9 bases and 0 bases, there was a span of 13 bases. DNA for the CDR3: TGTGCCACTAAACAGGGTCAGAGCACAGATACGCAGTATTTT. Its translation is CATKQGQSTDTQYF.

Note on this clone: One junction end disagrees with the germline gene, perhaps due to a read error. The chain carries TRBV7-7 and TRBJ1-5; D ambiguous. CDR3 length equals 15 residues. Germline values: CDR1 SSHAT, CDR2 FNYEAQ (reference sequence). The DNA for the CDR3 is TGTGCTAGCAGCTTAGAGGCGTATAGCAATCAGCCCCAGCATTTT. Translating it yields CASSLEAYSNQPQHF. The full variable domain, completed using reference TRBV7-7 and TRBJ1-5, is GAGVSQSPRYKVTKRGQDVTLRCDPISSHATLYWYQQALGQGPEFLTYFNYEAQPDKSGLPSDRFSAERPEGSISTLTIQRTEQRDSAMYRCASSLEAYSNQPQHFGDGTRLSIL.